This TCR beta chain was captured by sequencing in a study of T cells in women clearing cervical HPV infection. Libraries were prepared by immunoSEQ multiplex PCR; TCRdb keeps only in-frame clonotypes and omits some of them. This repertoire includes 15,000 to 20,000 clones. Each participant carried one incident cervical HPV16 infection only. On this clone itself: The sequence runs out 3 residues before the end of the CDR3; the remainder is reconstructed from the germline J gene.

This CDR3 has 14 amino acids. V was cut by 6 bases and J by 1 base, with 13 bases left in between. The V gene's germline CDR1 is MDHEN and CDR2 SYDVKM. The specimen was blood buffy coat. The chain links TRBV28 to TRBJ2-7; tentative D call: TRBD1 (6 bases). The receptor was isolated from a woman aged 18 to 75 with a cervical HPV16 infection that either progressed to CIN3+ or cleared (not recorded which). The CDR3 reads CASRDPGQSYEQYF. The sequenced part of the CDR3 DNA is TGTGCCAGCAGGGACCCCGGACAGTCCTACGAG.